This T cell receptor beta chain was sequenced for a study of blood T cell repertoires in COVID-19. This CDR3 comprises 15 residues. V shed 1 base, J shed 0 bases, and the junction held 3 bases outside the gene matches. The germline CDR1 and CDR2 sequences are MGHRA and YSYEKL. The assay was immunoSEQ multiplex PCR, and TCRdb's table has in-frame clones only and misses some. The sample records more than 250,000 clones, about 84% being singletons. This clonotype was obtained from a woman in her forties or fifties with acute or convalescent COVID-19. The chain has TRBV4-1 and TRBJ2-7; TRBD1 aligns across 7 bases. The sample was peripheral blood. The CDR3 spells CASSQARGPSYEQYF. The CDR3 nucleotides read TGCGCCAGCAGCCAAGCAAGGGGGCCCTCCTACGAGCAGTACTTC.